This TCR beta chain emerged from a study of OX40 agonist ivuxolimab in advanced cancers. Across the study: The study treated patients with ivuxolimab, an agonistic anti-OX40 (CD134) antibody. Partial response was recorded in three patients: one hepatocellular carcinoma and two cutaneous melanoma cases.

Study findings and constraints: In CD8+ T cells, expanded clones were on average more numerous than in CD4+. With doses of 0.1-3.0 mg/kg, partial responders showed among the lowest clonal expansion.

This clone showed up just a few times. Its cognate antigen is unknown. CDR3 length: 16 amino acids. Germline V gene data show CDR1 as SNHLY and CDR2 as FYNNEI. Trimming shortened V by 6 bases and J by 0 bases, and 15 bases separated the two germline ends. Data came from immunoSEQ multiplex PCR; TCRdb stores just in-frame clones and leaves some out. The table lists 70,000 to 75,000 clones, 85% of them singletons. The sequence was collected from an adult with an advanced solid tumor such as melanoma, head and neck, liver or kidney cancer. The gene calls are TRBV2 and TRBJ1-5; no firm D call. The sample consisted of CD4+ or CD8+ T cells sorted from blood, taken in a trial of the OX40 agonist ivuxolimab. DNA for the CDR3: TGTGCCAGCAGCTTGACACCGTCTTATAGCAATCAGCCCCAGCATTTT. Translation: CASSLTPSYSNQPQHF.